This TCR beta chain was observed in a study of T cells in tuberculosis. Study context: The T cells targeted glucose monomycolate, a mycobacterial lipid, via CD1B. General study results and limits: Some low-affinity tetramer-binding T cells may be absent from this sample.

Chain pairing is unknown; alpha and beta were sequenced separately. Clones were sequenced by immunoSEQ multiplex PCR, and TCRdb holds only the in-frame ones, with some missing. The sample contains around 60,000 clones, 81% of which appear only once. CDR3 length: 13 amino acids. Germline V gene lookup returns CDR1 LNHDA and CDR2 SQIVND (reference sequence). The V end lost 3 bases, the J end lost 3 bases, and 9 bases lay between the germline ends. On this clone: In the same sample, other DNA sequences code for this CDR3.

Thawed, overnight-rested PBMC were stained with GMM-loaded CD1B tetramer, viability dye and anti-CD3, then sorted. The CD1B tetramers carried C32 glucose monomycolate purified from Rhodococcus equi. Each donor contributed 95,000 to 100,000 sorted tetramer-negative cells. The receptor was derived from an adult woman with latent tuberculosis. This chain joins TRBV19 and TRBJ2-7, with D perhaps matching TRBD1 (5 bases). Material: CD1b-GMM tetramer-negative cells sorted from PBMCs. The CDR3: CASSIDSFYEQYF. CDR3 coding DNA: TGTGCCAGTAGTATTGACAGCTTCTACGAGCAGTACTTC.